A single sample is the source of the 15 T cell receptor beta chains below, sequenced in a study of regulatory T cells in long-lasting Graves disease. In building TCR beta libraries, iRepertoire HTBI primers were used together with Arm-PCR of CDR3 regions. TCRdb processed the multiplex PCR reads anew with MiXCR; each CDR3 protein has one entry. This sample has about 540,000 distinct CDR3 sequences; less than 15% occur once, and the top ten carry approximately 9.3%. Described time point: newly diagnosed GD, antithyroid drugs for less than 3 months. Construction of the TCR library relied on RNA isolated from PBMCs. These data were also reused for a study on T cells in Graves' hyperthyroidism and ophthalmopathy.

Source: peripheral blood mononuclear cells (PBMCs), taken at new diagnosis, from a patient treated with antithyroid drugs. The receptors stem from a man aged 25-45 years with Graves disease.

This clonotype was counted between two and nine times. The chain carries TRBV5-5 and TRBJ1-3; D is unclear. Germline values: CDR1 SGHKS, CDR2 YYEKEE (reference sequence). The CDR3 loop spans 13 amino acids. V was pared by 3 bases and J by 0 bases, with 4 bases between. CDR3 sequence: CASSSPSGNTIYF. The CDR3 nucleotides are TGTGCCAGCAGCTCGCCCTCTGGAAACACCATATATTTT.

This clonotype has more than one count but fewer than ten. V usage is TRBV9 and J usage is TRBJ2-1, with 8 nucleotides matching TRBD2. The V segment lost 5 bases and the J segment 4 bases; nucleotides outside the gene matches: 8. Germline-derived CDR1 and CDR2 are SGDLS and YYNGEE. The CDR3 totals 15 residues. The CDR3, as DNA: TGTGCCAGCAGAGCCCTTAGCGGGGAATACAATGAGCAGTTCTTC. Amino acids: CASRALSGEYNEQFF.

This clonotype turned up a few times. The rearrangement uses TRBV5-1 and TRBJ1-2; 10 bases are shared with TRBD1. Trimming removed 0 bases from V and 7 bases from J; junction bases left unmatched: 9. The CDR3 is 16 residues long. Germline V gene lookup returns CDR1 SGHRS and CDR2 YFSETQ. CDR3 sequence: CASSLGAETGGGGYTF. The CDR3, as DNA: TGCGCCAGCAGCTTGGGGGCCGAGACAGGGGGCGGTGGCTACACCTTC. The full variable domain, completed using reference TRBV5-1 and TRBJ1-2, is KAGVTQTPRYLIKTRGQQVTLSCSPISGHRSVSWYQQTPGQGLQFLFEYFSETQRNKGNFPGRFSGRQFSNSRSEMNVSTLELGDSALYLCASSLGAETGGGGYTFGSGTRLTVV.

This clonotype has just a few counts. The chain uses TRBV5-1 and TRBJ1-4; possibly TRBD1 for D (5 bases). This CDR3 has 14 amino acids. V dropped 4 bases and J dropped 6 bases, with 13 bases sitting between them. CDR1 SGHRS and CDR2 YFSETQ come from the germline V gene. The CDR3 spells CASSPRQTHEKLFF. The CDR3 DNA is TGCGCCAGCAGCCCACGACAGACCCATGAAAAACTGTTTTTT.

This clonotype has only a few counts. This sequence joins TRBV4-1 and TRBJ2-1; D is perhaps TRBD1 (6 bases). The CDR3 extends over 17 amino acids. Looked up from germline, CDR1 is MGHRA and CDR2 is YSYEKL. The V end was cut by 2 bases, the J end by 2 bases, with 16 bases between. The CDR3 region has the DNA TGCGCCAGCAGCCAACGCCCACAGGGTAAACCCTACAATGAGCAGTTCTTC. As protein: CASSQRPQGKPYNEQFF.

A note on this clonotype: A read error may be the cause here, since a much bigger clone is one base away. V is TRBV3-1 and J is TRBJ2-3; D call uncertain. Trimming took 6 bases from V and 6 from J, leaving 16 bases between them. The CDR3 sequence is 14 residues long. CDR1 LGHDT and CDR2 YNNKEL come from the germline V gene (reference sequence). The CDR3 nucleotides read TGTGCCAGCAGTTCAACCGAGGCGTCGGATACGCAGTATTTT. Translation gives CASSSTEASDTQYF.

This clonotype was counted a few times. The CDR3 ends on some other residue instead of the conserved phenylalanine or tryptophan, so this is likely a read error. The V gene is TRBV14, the J gene TRBJ2-7; 8 nucleotides match TRBD2. Germline CDR1 and CDR2: SGHDN and FVKESK. The ends lost 6 bases at V and 0 bases at J; junction bases unmatched: 4. The CDR3 sequence is 14 residues long. In DNA, the CDR3 is TGTGCCAGCAGGACGGGGGGGAGCTCCTACGAGCAGTACTCC. Its translation is CASRTGGSSYEQYS.

The chain couples TRBV3-1 to TRBJ2-4, with 12 bases identical to TRBD2. V was clipped by 1 base and J by 4 bases; unmatched bases: 5. There are 17 residues in the CDR3. CDR1 is LGHDT, CDR2 YNNKEL, per germline (reference sequence). The CDR3 is CASSQGLAGVSKNIQYF. The CDR3 coding sequence is TGTGCCAGCAGCCAAGGACTAGCGGGAGTCTCGAAAAACATTCAGTACTTC.

The chain has TRBV6-2 or TRBV6-3 and TRBJ1-5; D is possibly TRBD1 (6 bases). V was trimmed by 7 bases and J by 4 bases, leaving 11 bases between them. The CDR3 is made up of 13 amino acids. CDR1 and CDR2 from the germline V gene are MNHEY and SVGEGT. CDR3 residues: CASNDRSNQPQHF. CDR3 bases: TGTGCCAGCAACGACAGGAGTAATCAGCCCCAGCATTTT.

Only a few counts were recorded for this clonotype. The chain uses TRBV18 and TRBJ2-3; D is tentatively TRBD1 or TRBD2 (5 bases each). V was pared by 3 bases and J by 4 bases, with 11 bases between. Germline V gives CDR1 KGHSH, CDR2 LQKENI. The CDR3 extends over 14 amino acids. The CDR3 nucleotides are TGTGCCAGCTCACCCGATCAGGGAGCAGATACGCAGTATTTT. Translation: CASSPDQGADTQYF.

V and J are TRBV14 and TRBJ1-2; D is ambiguous. Germline values: CDR1 SGHDN, CDR2 FVKESK. The CDR3 has 17 residues. V was cut by 0 bases and J by 4 bases, with 18 bases left in between. The CDR3, as DNA: TGTGCCAGCAGCCAAGACGAGTGGGAGGCGCAGGTCTATGGCTACACCTTC. This translates into CASSQDEWEAQVYGYTF.

This clonotype was seen many times. The chain is built from TRBV11-2 and TRBJ2-5; tentatively, D is TRBD1 (6 bases). The CDR3 has 15 residues. The V and J ends lost 5 bases and 2 bases respectively, with 15 bases between them. Germline values: CDR1 SGHAT, CDR2 FQNNGV. The CDR3 nucleotides are TGTGCCAGCAGCCCGCATCGGACAGCGCAAGAGACCCAGTACTTC. As protein: CASSPHRTAQETQYF.

This rearrangement joins TRBV2 to TRBJ2-7; 8 bases fit TRBD1. This CDR3 spans 15 amino acids. Germline CDR1 SNHLY, CDR2 FYNNEI. V lost 6 bases, J lost 3 bases, and 10 bases stayed unmatched. This CDR3 is CASRFDRGKDYEQYF. The CDR3 coding sequence is TGTGCCAGCAGGTTTGACAGGGGAAAGGACTACGAGCAGTACTTC.

This clonotype was detected many times. V usage is TRBV3-1 and J usage is TRBJ2-7, with D possibly TRBD2 on 7 matching bases. CDR1 is LGHDT, CDR2 YNNKEL, per germline (reference sequence). V lost 5 bases and J 6 bases, leaving 17 bases between the germline ends. This CDR3 has 14 residues. Written as DNA, the CDR3 is TGTGCCAGCAGCTCTCTCAAGGGGGGGCGCGAGCAGTACTTC. The encoded protein is CASSSLKGGREQYF.

This clonotype was found many times. This chain joins TRBV18 and TRBJ1-1; D not resolved. Germline values: CDR1 KGHSH, CDR2 LQKENI. V lost 2 bases to trimming and J lost 8 bases, with 9 bases between them. The CDR3 is made up of 12 amino acids. The CDR3 sequence is CASSPFGLEAFF. The CDR3 nucleotides are TGTGCCAGCTCACCATTTGGGCTAGAAGCTTTCTTT.